A selection of T cell receptor beta chains follows, all from one sample in a study of cytomegalovirus exposure and HLA in healthy donors. Measured with immunoSEQ multiplex PCR; TCRdb has only the in-frame clones, and not every one. The data hold roughly 55,000 clones, with 65% to 85% observed a single time. Sequencing input: PBMCs. The receptors were gathered from a female donor in good health and CMV-seronegative. The CDR3 runs from the conserved cysteine through the conserved F or W. D genes are given only for firm matches. Expanded clones get a size class; other rows say once, few or many, or leave the size out.

clone size: .; V gene: TRBV28; D gene: .; J gene: TRBJ2-7; CDR3 protein: CASGRTVPYEQYF; CDR3 DNA: TGTGCCAGCGGAAGGACAGTCCCCTACGAGCAGTACTTC
clone size: once; V gene: TRBV5-1; D gene: TRBD2; J gene: TRBJ2-1; CDR3 protein: CASSWGHRTSGGNEQFF; CDR3 DNA: TGCGCCAGCAGCTGGGGTCATAGGACTAGCGGGGGTAATGAGCAGTTCTTC
clone size: .; V gene: TRBV11-2; D gene: TRBD2; J gene: TRBJ2-1; CDR3 protein: CASSLGVLAGGDEQFF; CDR3 DNA: TGTGCCAGCAGCTTAGGGGTCCTAGCGGGAGGGGATGAGCAGTTCTTC
clone size: .; V gene: TRBV7-2; D gene: TRBD2; J gene: TRBJ2-1; CDR3 protein: CASTPGLAQNSEQFF; CDR3 DNA: TGTGCCAGCACCCCGGGACTAGCGCAAAATTCTGAGCAGTTCTTC
clone size: .; V gene: TRBV5-1; D gene: .; J gene: TRBJ2-3; CDR3 protein: CASSEGGRTDTQYF; CDR3 DNA: TGCGCCAGCAGCGAGGGGGGGCGCACAGATACGCAGTATTTT
clone size: .; V gene: TRBV19; D gene: .; J gene: TRBJ1-2; CDR3 protein: CASSIGTGHGYTF; CDR3 DNA: TGTGCCAGTAGTATCGGTACAGGGCATGGCTACACCTTC
clone size: .; V gene: TRBV6-4; D gene: TRBD1; J gene: TRBJ2-2; CDR3 protein: CASSFQGDTGELFF; CDR3 DNA: TGTGCCAGCAGTTTCCAGGGGGACACCGGGGAGCTGTTTTTT
clone size: .; V gene: TRBV7-3; D gene: .; J gene: TRBJ2-3; CDR3 protein: CASALGAGADTQYF; CDR3 DNA: TGTGCCAGCGCACTGGGGGCCGGGGCAGATACGCAGTATTTT
clone size: .; V gene: TRBV9; D gene: .; J gene: TRBJ2-2; CDR3 protein: CASSVSRVTSNTGELFF; CDR3 DNA: TGTGCCAGCAGCGTATCGAGGGTCACCTCGAACACCGGGGAGCTGTTTTTT
clone size: .; V gene: TRBV2; D gene: .; J gene: TRBJ1-4; CDR3 protein: CASREFNEKLFF; CDR3 DNA: TGTGCCAGCAGGGAGTTTAATGAAAAACTGTTTTTT
clone size: few; V gene: TRBV9; D gene: .; J gene: TRBJ1-3; CDR3 protein: CASSVGTTGNTIYF; CDR3 DNA: TGTGCCAGCAGCGTGGGCACAACTGGAAACACCATATATTTT
clone size: .; V gene: TRBV5-1; D gene: TRBD2; J gene: TRBJ2-3; CDR3 protein: CASSPLAGGPADTQYF; CDR3 DNA: TGCGCCAGCAGCCCCCTAGCGGGGGGGCCGGCAGATACGCAGTATTTT
clone size: few; V gene: TRBV11-2; D gene: TRBD1; J gene: TRBJ2-7; CDR3 protein: CASSSPRDRPYEQYF; CDR3 DNA: TGTGCCAGCAGCTCCCCCCGGGACAGGCCTTACGAGCAGTACTTC
clone size: .; V gene: TRBV28; D gene: .; J gene: TRBJ1-3; CDR3 protein: CASSLGRPGNTIYF; CDR3 DNA: TGTGCCAGCAGTTTAGGCAGGCCGGGGAACACCATATATTTT
clone size: .; V gene: TRBV4-1; D gene: .; J gene: TRBJ2-7; CDR3 protein: CVLAGSSYEQYF; CDR3 DNA: TGCGTACTAGCTGGAAGCTCCTACGAGCAGTACTTC
clone size: .; V gene: TRBV5-6; D gene: .; J gene: TRBJ1-2; CDR3 protein: CASSLGLRGRDNGYTF; CDR3 DNA: TGTGCCAGCAGCTTAGGTCTCCGGGGGAGGGATAATGGCTACACCTTC
clone size: .; V gene: TRBV6-5; D gene: TRBD1; J gene: TRBJ1-4; CDR3 protein: CASSTGQGFREKLFF; CDR3 DNA: TGTGCCAGCAGTACGGGACAGGGGTTCAGGGAAAAACTGTTTTTT
clone size: .; V gene: TRBV20-1; D gene: .; J gene: TRBJ1-4; CDR3 protein: CSGNRNGKLFF; CDR3 DNA: TGCAGTGGAAATCGTAACGGAAAACTGTTTTTT
clone size: few; V gene: TRBV2; D gene: .; J gene: TRBJ1-3; CDR3 protein: CASSVEFTSGNTIYF; CDR3 DNA: TGTGCCAGCAGTGTCGAGTTCACCTCTGGAAACACCATATATTTT
clone size: .; V gene: TRBV18; D gene: TRBD2; J gene: TRBJ2-1; CDR3 protein: CASSRSGTSGSNEQFF; CDR3 DNA: TGTGCCAGCTCACGTTCCGGGACTAGCGGGAGCAATGAGCAGTTCTTC
clone size: .; V gene: TRBV5-1; D gene: TRBD2; J gene: TRBJ2-3; CDR3 protein: CASILGTSGSTDTQYF; CDR3 DNA: TGCGCCAGCATATTAGGGACTAGCGGTAGCACAGATACGCAGTATTTT
clone size: .; V gene: TRBV30; D gene: .; J gene: TRBJ1-2; CDR3 protein: CAWSVGISYGYTF; CDR3 DNA: TGTGCCTGGAGTGTCGGGATCTCCTATGGCTACACCTTC
clone size: .; V gene: TRBV6-1; D gene: .; J gene: TRBJ1-1; CDR3 protein: CASSEPRQLGTEAFF; CDR3 DNA: TGTGCCAGCAGTGAACCCAGACAGTTGGGTACTGAAGCTTTCTTT
clone size: .; V gene: TRBV30; D gene: .; J gene: TRBJ2-5; CDR3 protein: CAWGTFKKYF; CDR3 DNA: TGTGCCTGGGGGACATTCAAAAAGTACTTC
clone size: .; V gene: TRBV28; D gene: TRBD2; J gene: TRBJ2-1; CDR3 protein: CASSPLAGVSYNEQFF; CDR3 DNA: TGTGCCAGCAGCCCCCTAGCGGGAGTTAGTTACAATGAGCAGTTCTTC
clone size: .; V gene: TRBV7-9; D gene: .; J gene: TRBJ2-7; CDR3 protein: CASSPTDWGLQTYEQYF; CDR3 DNA: TGTGCCAGCAGCCCTACGGATTGGGGGCTGCAAACCTACGAGCAGTACTTC
clone size: .; V gene: TRBV10-1; D gene: TRBD2; J gene: TRBJ2-7; CDR3 protein: CASSEPRVSGNAYEQYF; CDR3 DNA: TGCGCCAGCAGTGAACCCCGGGTTAGCGGGAATGCGTACGAGCAGTACTTC
clone size: .; V gene: TRBV6-4; D gene: TRBD2; J gene: TRBJ2-5; CDR3 protein: CASSRLAGGPRQETQYF; CDR3 DNA: TGTGCCAGCAGTCGGCTAGCGGGAGGCCCGAGACAAGAGACCCAGTACTTC
clone size: .; V gene: TRBV29-1; D gene: TRBD1; J gene: TRBJ1-2; CDR3 protein: CSVSGQGRYGYTF; CDR3 DNA: TGCAGCGTCTCCGGACAGGGAAGGTATGGCTACACCTTC
clone size: once; V gene: TRBV27; D gene: TRBD1; J gene: TRBJ1-2; CDR3 protein: CASSRAQGGTNYGYTF; CDR3 DNA: TGTGCCAGCAGTCGCGCCCAGGGGGGTACTAACTATGGCTACACCTTC
clone size: .; V gene: TRBV7-2; D gene: .; J gene: TRBJ1-6; CDR3 protein: CASSLGRQGNNSPLHF; CDR3 DNA: TGTGCCAGCAGCTTAGGTCGGCAGGGGAATAATTCACCCCTCCACTTT
clone size: .; V gene: TRBV2; D gene: TRBD2; J gene: TRBJ2-7; CDR3 protein: CASTRGGLDEQYF; CDR3 DNA: TGTGCCAGCACTCGGGGGGGGTTGGACGAGCAGTACTTC
clone size: few; V gene: TRBV6-5; D gene: .; J gene: TRBJ2-4; CDR3 protein: CASSYSQGRDIQYF; CDR3 DNA: TGTGCCAGCAGTTACTCCCAGGGGAGGGACATTCAGTACTTC
clone size: .; V gene: TRBV9; D gene: TRBD2; J gene: TRBJ2-3; CDR3 protein: CASSVASGDTQYF; CDR3 DNA: TGTGCCAGCAGCGTGGCTAGCGGGGATACGCAGTATTTT
clone size: .; V gene: TRBV21-1; D gene: .; J gene: TRBJ2-2; CDR3 protein: CASSTARQAINTGELFF; CDR3 DNA: TGTGCCAGCAGCACGGCCCGACAGGCGATAAACACCGGGGAGCTGTTTTTT
clone size: .; V gene: TRBV29-1; D gene: .; J gene: TRBJ2-7; CDR3 protein: CSVARGSDEQYF; CDR3 DNA: TGCAGCGTTGCCCGGGGGTCCGACGAGCAGTACTTC
clone size: .; V gene: TRBV19; D gene: TRBD1; J gene: TRBJ2-3; CDR3 protein: CASSSGRRDRVSSTDTQYF; CDR3 DNA: TGTGCCAGTAGTTCAGGGAGGCGGGACAGGGTTTCTAGCACAGATACGCAGTATTTT
clone size: .; V gene: TRBV6-5; D gene: TRBD1; J gene: TRBJ1-1; CDR3 protein: CASRPGTVSTEAFF; CDR3 DNA: TGTGCCAGCAGACCCGGGACAGTCTCCACTGAAGCTTTCTTT
clone size: .; V gene: TRBV4-3; D gene: .; J gene: TRBJ2-2; CDR3 protein: CASSQEGATDTGELFF; CDR3 DNA: TGCGCCAGCAGCCAAGAAGGAGCTACGGACACCGGGGAGCTGTTTTTT
clone size: .; V gene: TRBV28; D gene: TRBD1; J gene: TRBJ1-2; CDR3 protein: CASSLAPGGTGGYTF; CDR3 DNA: TGTGCCAGCAGTTTAGCCCCAGGGGGCACGGGAGGCTACACCTTC
clone size: .; V gene: TRBV5-4; D gene: .; J gene: TRBJ1-4; CDR3 protein: CASSLEQGTEKLFF; CDR3 DNA: TGTGCCAGCAGCTTGGAGCAGGGGACTGAAAAACTGTTTTTT
clone size: .; V gene: TRBV5-1; D gene: TRBD2; J gene: TRBJ2-3; CDR3 protein: CASSWAPSGSTDTQYF; CDR3 DNA: TGCGCCAGCAGCTGGGCCCCTAGCGGGAGCACAGATACGCAGTATTTT
clone size: .; V gene: TRBV30; D gene: TRBD1; J gene: TRBJ2-7; CDR3 protein: CAWRSGTGTYEQYF; CDR3 DNA: TGTGCCTGGAGGAGCGGGACAGGGACCTACGAGCAGTACTTC
clone size: .; V gene: TRBV10-3; D gene: .; J gene: TRBJ2-7; CDR3 protein: CAISRTVPAYEQYF; CDR3 DNA: TGTGCCATCAGTCGGACAGTTCCTGCCTACGAGCAGTACTTC
clone size: few; V gene: TRBV7-9; D gene: .; J gene: TRBJ2-2; CDR3 protein: CASSYQGYTGELFF; CDR3 DNA: TGTGCCAGCAGCTATCAGGGGTACACCGGGGAGCTGTTTTTT
clone size: .; V gene: TRBV7-3; D gene: .; J gene: TRBJ2-3; CDR3 protein: CASSLGGKTDTQYF; CDR3 DNA: TGTGCCAGCAGCTTAGGGGGGAAAACAGATACGCAGTATTTT
clone size: once; V gene: TRBV7-2; D gene: .; J gene: TRBJ2-2; CDR3 protein: CASSLVGASVAGELFF; CDR3 DNA: TGTGCCAGCAGCTTAGTCGGGGCTAGCGTAGCCGGGGAGCTGTTTTTT
clone size: medium-sized; V gene: TRBV25-1; D gene: .; J gene: TRBJ2-1; CDR3 protein: CASSAYNEQFF; CDR3 DNA: TGTGCCAGCAGTGCGTACAATGAGCAGTTCTTC
clone size: .; V gene: TRBV19; D gene: .; J gene: TRBJ2-3; CDR3 protein: CASSMRQHSTDTQYF; CDR3 DNA: TGTGCCAGTAGTATGCGACAGCACAGCACAGATACGCAGTATTTT
clone size: .; V gene: TRBV7-2; D gene: .; J gene: TRBJ2-3; CDR3 protein: CASLSRQGRRADTQYF; CDR3 DNA: TGTGCCAGCCTCTCCCGGCAGGGTCGTCGGGCAGATACGCAGTATTTT
clone size: .; V gene: TRBV6-1; D gene: .; J gene: TRBJ1-2; CDR3 protein: CASRETEIYGYTF; CDR3 DNA: TGTGCCAGCAGGGAGACGGAGATCTATGGCTACACCTTC
clone size: .; V gene: TRBV7-2; D gene: TRBD1; J gene: TRBJ2-5; CDR3 protein: CASRPDRWGQGAGETQYF; CDR3 DNA: TGTGCCAGCAGGCCAGACAGATGGGGACAGGGGGCGGGAGAGACCCAGTACTTC